These 10 T cell receptor beta chains were sequenced from one sample in a study of shared clonotypes between healthy human individuals. Libraries were prepared by immunoSEQ multiplex PCR; TCRdb keeps only in-frame clonotypes and omits some of them. Of about 680,000 clones listed, approximately 73% were seen once; the top ten hold around 1.8%. Sequencing was carried out using memory CD4+ T cells sorted from blood. Subset defined: CD45RA-negative fraction. The receptor source for this set is a woman aged 30 to 39 in good health.

This rearrangement joins TRBV6-4 to TRBJ1-2; TRBD1 matches at 7 bases. The junction had 4 bases not matched to a gene; V was cut back by 10 bases and J by 2 bases. The CDR3 runs to 12 residues. Germline CDR1 is MRHNA and CDR2 is SNTAGT. CDR3: CATSDRNYGYTF. The CDR3, as DNA: TGTGCCACCTCGGACAGGAACTATGGCTACACCTTC.

The chain links TRBV2 to TRBJ2-2; no reliable D call. CDR1 and CDR2 (germline): SNHLY, FYNNEI. V lost 3 bases to trimming and J lost 6 bases, with 5 bases between them. This CDR3 has 12 amino acids. CDR3 loop: CASSDPPGELFF. As DNA, the CDR3 is TGTGCCAGCAGTGACCCCCCCGGGGAGCTGTTTTTT.

CDR3: CASSQGDCLAYEQYF. As DNA, the CDR3 is TGCGCCAGCAGTCAAGGGGACTGTCTAGCCTACGAGCAGTACTTC. The V call is TRBV23-1, the J call TRBJ2-7; D possibly corresponds to TRBD2 (6 bases). TRBV23-1 has ORF status, its function being uncertain. V was cut by 2 bases and J by 2 bases, with 13 bases left in between. The CDR3 has 15 residues.

There are many counts of this clone. The chain combines TRBV18 with TRBJ2-1, with D possibly TRBD2 on 5 matching bases. Trimming removed 0 bases from V and 9 bases from J, with 12 bases in between. In germline, CDR1 is KGHSH, CDR2 LQKENI. The CDR3 extends over 14 amino acids. CDR3 DNA: TGTGCCAGCTCACCACCGTCTAGCAATGTTGAGCAGTTCTTC. Translating gives CASSPPSSNVEQFF.

The J gene is TRBJ2-5, the V gene TRBV7-9; D is perhaps TRBD1 or TRBD2 (6 bases each). This CDR3 is built from 14 residues. Trimming cost V 4 bases and J 2 bases, with 11 bases left between them. Per the germline V gene, CDR1 is SEHNR and CDR2 is FQNEAQ (reference sequence). In DNA, the CDR3 is TGTGCCAGCAGCTCCGGGGGCGTACAAGAGACCCAGTACTTC. Its translation: CASSSGGVQETQYF.

DNA of the CDR3: TGTGCCAGCAGTTACTCGAAGGGGGAGCGGGAGTACTTC. Translated: CASSYSKGEREYF. V gene TRBV6-5 combines with J gene TRBJ2-7; D tentatively reads TRBD1 or TRBD2 (6 bases each). The CDR3 runs 13 residues. The V end lost 0 bases, the J end lost 11 bases, and 14 bases lay between the germline ends. CDR1 MNHEY and CDR2 SVGAGI come from the germline V gene.

This clone is a singleton in its sample. The rearrangement links TRBV5-4 to TRBJ2-1, with 9 bases lining up with TRBD2. The CDR3 spans 14 residues. Trimming cost V 6 bases and J 5 bases; bases outside gene matches: 6. Germline V gives CDR1 SGHNT, CDR2 YYREEE (reference sequence). CDR3 coding DNA: TGTGCCAGCACCCTGGGGACTAGCAACAATGAGCAGTTCTTC. Its protein product is CASTLGTSNNEQFF.

This clone was counted between two and nine times. The V gene is TRBV10-1, the J gene TRBJ1-3; 7 nucleotides line up with TRBD1. V dropped 5 bases and J dropped 1; count of bases not matched to a gene: 5. This CDR3 region has 15 residues. CDR1 WNHNN and CDR2 SYGVQD come from the germline V gene (reference sequence). In DNA, the CDR3 is TGCGCCAGCAGTCCTTCGGGACAGTCTGGAAACACCATATATTTT. Its translation is CASSPSGQSGNTIYF.

Written as DNA, the CDR3 is TGCAGCGTGACAGGGTTCACCGGGGAGCTGTTTTTT. Its translation is CSVTGFTGELFF. The genes are TRBV29-1 and TRBJ2-2; 7 bases match TRBD1. J was trimmed by 4 bases and V by 6 bases; bases with no gene match: 2. The germline V gene encodes CDR1 SQVTM and CDR2 ANQGSEA. The CDR3 is 12 amino acids.

This clone has a single count. The rearrangement uses TRBV6-1 and TRBJ1-5; D is unclear. CDR1 is MNHNS, CDR2 SASEGT, per germline. Trimming removed 7 bases from V and 7 bases from J, with 20 bases in between. The CDR3 runs 15 residues. CDR3 coding DNA: TGTGCCAGCACCAGAACCCAGGAGGAGGGCCAGCCCCAGCATTTT. Translated: CASTRTQEEGQPQHF.